This entry describes one T cell receptor (beta chain). The target of this receptor is not known. No clone much larger than this one lies a single base away; base qualities are absent. These data originate in a study of identical twins (dated by TCRdb to the mid-2010s). About the full investigation: The study deep-sequenced TCR alpha and beta repertoires from monozygotic twins, unrelated adults of various ages and cord blood to test whether fetal clonotypes persist. To rule out contamination, replicate twin experiments were performed at different times with different library preparation protocols.

Every donor in the study was a healthy Caucasian. The twin cohort comprised three pairs of female monozygotic twins, all aged about 18 to 29 years. Positive isolation kits from Invitrogen were used to isolate the CD4+ and CD8+ T cell populations. The method behind the library was 5' RACE. Sequencing instrument: Illumina HiSeq 2000. Template switching added a universal primer binding site, and the final cDNA carried a unique molecular identifier that allowed TCR cDNA molecules to be counted accurately. First-strand cDNA for TCR alpha and beta chains was synthesized from specific primers in the conserved constant-segment region. To control for contamination, every cDNA library was double barcoded, receiving both a SMART-Mk sample barcode and Illumina barcodes. TruSeq adapter sequences and Illumina sample barcodes were added in two successive PCR steps. Sequencing of the TCR alpha and beta cDNA libraries was done on the Illumina HiSeq platform using custom primers. On the study's bioinformatics: MiGEC processed the raw reads to extract unique molecular identifiers, while MiXCR was used to determine the CDR3 positions. For each individual, recombination models were inferred using an EM algorithm with the repgenHMM and IGoR tools. Shared clonotypes were analyzed with the tcR package in R, and sharing was normalized by the product of cloneset sizes. To study raw recombination without the effects of thymic and clonal selection, out-of-frame nonproductive sequences were analyzed. In TCRdb, the public reads were trimmed at Q25 with fastp and aligned with MiXCR, with productive beta chains retained. Records with the same CDR3 protein are collapsed into one entry carrying the most frequent genes and DNA. The V and J calls shown here were made by TCRdb, not taken from the authors' results. The sample has about 520,000 distinct CDR3 sequences on record, approximately 22% of them singletons. The top ten constitute around 0.9% of the sample.

Broader findings and caveats from the paper: Compared with coincidental sharing between unrelated individuals, an excess of low generation-probability sequences was observed among out-of-frame TCR alpha sequences shared between twins. Invariant T cells such as MAIT and iNKT could partly confound zero-insertion analyses, though diverse VJ usage argued against this for most clonotypes. Abundant cord blood beta clonotypes had fewer insertions, young adult naive repertoires showed a similar but weaker trend, and memory repertoires showed no such trend. A weaker excess of twin sharing was found in beta out-of-frame sequences because the signal-to-noise ratio was lowered by fewer shared sequences. In monozygotic twins, out-of-frame TCR alpha sharing was systematically underestimated by recombination models, although the models agreed with sharing between unrelated individuals. Because the same donors could not be followed over many years, conclusions were based on cross-sectional statistical analysis.

Reading the germline V gene gives CDR1 MNHNS and CDR2 SASEGT. Trimming takes 10 bases from V and 7 bases from J, and the germline ends sit 20 bases apart. From the cysteine up to the phenylalanine, the CDR3 has a length of 13 residues. The read is trimmed to its CDR3 DNA, 39 bases read in frame from base 1. A further study also used this sample, focusing on T cells expressing NK-cell markers. The second study reports: In sorted CD3+CD56+NKG2C+, CD3+CD56+NKG2C- and CD3+CD56-NKG2C+ T-cell subsets from about 8 donors, TCR beta-chain repertoires were profiled. Among the eight sequenced donors, only one was HCMV-seronegative, while the other seven were HCMV-seropositive. To restrict sorting to alphabetaTCR-expressing T cells, an anti-gammadeltaTCR antibody was added in several experiments. In six donors, the dominant CD3+CD56+NKG2C+ clonotypes were among the top 10 CD8+ clonotypes and accounted for about 1.0-7.0% of CD8+ T cells. Those dominant clonotypes were again the most abundant among CD3+CD56-NKG2C+ cells in a handful of donors, at about 25-60.1%. Whether the expanded NKG2C-expressing T cell clones were specific for HCMV antigens remained unclear. The study sequenced eight donors, all healthy volunteers chosen at random: three men and five women. A commercial ELISA kit detecting HCMV-specific IgG in serum was used to determine HCMV serostatus. MIGEC was used to demultiplex reads and group reads by UMI, and MiTCR was used to assemble and quantify clonotypes. Only TCR cDNA sequences supported by at least two reads were kept to exclude erroneous sequences. Downstream repertoire analysis used the tcR package, and clonotypes were matched across fractions by CDR3 nucleotide sequence plus V segment. Antigen specificity was annotated against VDJdb with VDJmatch, allowing one amino acid substitution in CDR3.

This clonotype was obtained from a woman younger than 30 in good health. The sample was CD4+ T cells sorted from blood. The chain joins TRBV6-1 to TRBJ2-7, with a tentative D gene TRBD2 over 5 matching bases. CDR3 reads: CATLPGLVREQYF. The nucleotide sequence reads as follows: TGTGCCACCCTCCCGGGATTAGTGCGGGAGCAGTACTTC.